Described below is a single T cell receptor beta chain sequence and its context. No antigen is known for it. This sample was included in a study of T cell responses to AZD1222 COVID-19 vaccine. Study conclusions and caveats: Repertoires were collected only later (after the peak T cell response had occurred).

Sequencing was performed with immunoSEQ multiplex PCR; in TCRdb, only in-frame clones are kept and a portion is missing. The sample holds about 130,000 clones, over 75% seen once. The CDR3 runs to 13 residues. Trimming pared 3 bases from V and 6 bases from J, leaving 12 bases between. Here the sequenced sample was peripheral blood, taken on day 0 of AZD1222 vaccination. The chain links TRBV12-3 or TRBV12-4 to TRBJ2-7, with D perhaps TRBD2 (5 bases). The TCR comes from an adult in good health. CDR3 residues: CASSFKNGGEQYF. CDR3 DNA sequence: TGTGCCAGCAGTTTTAAGAACGGAGGCGAGCAGTACTTC.